The clone carrying this TCR beta chain was seen many times. The antigen is undetermined. CDR3 length: 15 residues. The V end lost 3 bases, the J end lost 0 bases, and 9 bases lay between the germline ends. Germline V gene data show CDR1 as LNHDA and CDR2 as SQIVND (reference sequence). The data are from a study of T cells in Graves' hyperthyroidism and ophthalmopathy. What was amplified from RNA transcripts were TCR beta CDR3 regions. The HTBI primer set drove a first-round RT-PCR of the TCR CDR3. TCRdb fed the multiplex PCR reads into MiXCR, producing one record per CDR3 protein. The data contain 450,000 to 700,000 distinct CDR3 sequences, 35% to 55% of them singletons. General study points: Ophthalmopathy was identified by the model a median about 6.4 months ahead of onset. Most thyroid clonotypes expanded above 0.001 appeared in blood too.

The sample comprised peripheral blood or thyroid tissue (not recorded which). The rearrangement uses TRBV19 and TRBJ1-3; no firm D call. This receptor was taken from a woman in her late teens or twenties with Graves' hyperthyroidism. CDR3 in amino acids: CASSIALTSGNTIYF. CDR3 DNA: TGTGCCAGTAGTATCGCCCTCACCTCTGGAAACACCATATATTTT. The full variable domain, rest sourced from reference TRBV19 and TRBJ1-3, is DGGITQSPKYLFRKEGQNVTLSCEQNLNHDAMYWYRQDPGQGLRLIYYSQIVNDFQKGDIAEGYSVSREKKESFPLTVTSAQKNPTAFYLCASSIALTSGNTIYFGEGSWLTVV.